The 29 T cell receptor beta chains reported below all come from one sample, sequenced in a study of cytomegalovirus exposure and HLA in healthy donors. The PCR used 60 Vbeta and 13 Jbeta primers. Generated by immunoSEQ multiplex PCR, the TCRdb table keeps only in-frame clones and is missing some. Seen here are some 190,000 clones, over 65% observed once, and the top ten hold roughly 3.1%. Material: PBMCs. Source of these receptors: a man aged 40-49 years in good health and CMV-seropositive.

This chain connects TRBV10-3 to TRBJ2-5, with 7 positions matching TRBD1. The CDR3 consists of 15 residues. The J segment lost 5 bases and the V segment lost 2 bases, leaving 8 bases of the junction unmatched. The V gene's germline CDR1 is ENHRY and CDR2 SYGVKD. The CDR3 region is CAISEGSTGRETQYF. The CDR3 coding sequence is TGTGCCATCAGTGAGGGGTCGACAGGGCGGGAGACCCAGTACTTC.

The DNA for the CDR3 is TGTGCCAGCAGCTTGAATTTAGAGGGTGAGCAGTTCTTC. Translation gives CASSLNLEGEQFF. V is TRBV11-2 and J is TRBJ2-1; D may be TRBD2 (5 bases). V lost 3 bases, J lost 9 bases, and 12 bases lay in between. CDR3 length: 13 amino acids. Germline assignment: CDR1 SGHAT and CDR2 FQNNGV.

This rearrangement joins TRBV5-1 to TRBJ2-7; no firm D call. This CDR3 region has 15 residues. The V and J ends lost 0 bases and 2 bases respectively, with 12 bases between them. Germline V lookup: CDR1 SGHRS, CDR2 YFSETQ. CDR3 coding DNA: TGCGCCAGCAGCTTGGTTTCAGGCCTGACCTACGAGCAGTACTTC. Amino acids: CASSLVSGLTYEQYF.

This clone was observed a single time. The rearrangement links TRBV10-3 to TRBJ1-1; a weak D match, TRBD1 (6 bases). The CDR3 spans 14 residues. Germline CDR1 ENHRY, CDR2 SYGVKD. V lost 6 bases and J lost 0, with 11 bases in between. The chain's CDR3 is CAISLKGVNTEAFF. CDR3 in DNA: TGTGCCATCAGCCTAAAGGGGGTGAACACTGAAGCTTTCTTT.

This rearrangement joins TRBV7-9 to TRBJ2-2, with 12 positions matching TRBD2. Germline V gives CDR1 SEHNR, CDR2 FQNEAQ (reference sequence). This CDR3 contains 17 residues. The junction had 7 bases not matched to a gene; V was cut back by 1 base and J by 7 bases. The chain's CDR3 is CASSLGASGRAGGELFF. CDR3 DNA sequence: TGTGCCAGCAGCTTAGGCGCTAGCGGGAGGGCCGGCGGGGAGCTGTTTTTT.

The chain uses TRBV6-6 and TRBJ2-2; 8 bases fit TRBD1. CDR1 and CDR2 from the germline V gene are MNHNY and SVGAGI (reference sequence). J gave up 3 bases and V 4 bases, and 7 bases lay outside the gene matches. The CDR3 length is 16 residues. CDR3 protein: CASSSQDRVYTGELFF. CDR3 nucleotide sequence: TGTGCCAGCAGTTCTCAGGACAGGGTGTACACCGGGGAGCTGTTTTTT.

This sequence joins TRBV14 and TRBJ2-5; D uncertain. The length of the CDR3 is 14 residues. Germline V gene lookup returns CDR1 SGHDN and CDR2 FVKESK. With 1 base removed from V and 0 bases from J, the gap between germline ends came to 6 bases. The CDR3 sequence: CASSQGHNQETQYF. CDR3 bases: TGTGCCAGCAGCCAAGGACACAACCAAGAGACCCAGTACTTC.

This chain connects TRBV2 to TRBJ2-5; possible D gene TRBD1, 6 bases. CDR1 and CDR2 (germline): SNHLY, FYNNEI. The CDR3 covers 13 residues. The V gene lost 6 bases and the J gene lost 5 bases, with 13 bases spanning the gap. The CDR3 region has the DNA TGTGCCAGCAGCCTTCAGGGGTGGGAGACCCAGTACTTC. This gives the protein CASSLQGWETQYF.

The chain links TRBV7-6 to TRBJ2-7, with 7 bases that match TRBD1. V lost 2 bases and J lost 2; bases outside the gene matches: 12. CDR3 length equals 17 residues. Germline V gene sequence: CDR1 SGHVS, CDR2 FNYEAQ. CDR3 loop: CASSLRGRQGLTYEQYF. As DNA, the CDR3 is TGTGCCAGCAGCTTAAGGGGGCGGCAGGGGCTTACCTACGAGCAGTACTTC.

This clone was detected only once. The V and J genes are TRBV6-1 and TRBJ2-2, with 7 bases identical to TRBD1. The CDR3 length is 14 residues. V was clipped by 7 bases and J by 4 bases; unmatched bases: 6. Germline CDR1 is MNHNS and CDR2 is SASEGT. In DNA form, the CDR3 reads TGTGCCAGCAAGACAGGGTTCACCACCGGGGAGCTGTTTTTT. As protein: CASKTGFTTGELFF.

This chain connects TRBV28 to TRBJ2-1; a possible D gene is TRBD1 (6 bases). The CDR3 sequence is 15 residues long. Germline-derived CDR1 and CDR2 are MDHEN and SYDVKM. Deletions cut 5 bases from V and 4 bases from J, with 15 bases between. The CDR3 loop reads CASSKQGWTYNEQFF. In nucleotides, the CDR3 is TGTGCCAGCAGTAAACAGGGCTGGACTTACAATGAGCAGTTCTTC.

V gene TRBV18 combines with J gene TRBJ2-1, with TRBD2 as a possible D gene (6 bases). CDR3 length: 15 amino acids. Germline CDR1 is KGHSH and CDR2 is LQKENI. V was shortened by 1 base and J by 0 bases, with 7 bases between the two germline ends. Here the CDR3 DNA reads TGTGCCAGCTCACCACTAGCGGCCTCCTACAATGAGCAGTTCTTC. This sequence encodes CASSPLAASYNEQFF.

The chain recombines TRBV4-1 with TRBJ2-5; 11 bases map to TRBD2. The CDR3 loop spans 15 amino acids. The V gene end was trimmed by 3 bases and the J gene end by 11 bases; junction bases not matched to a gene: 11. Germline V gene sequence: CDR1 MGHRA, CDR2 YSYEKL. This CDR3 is CASSHPIAGGHEQYF. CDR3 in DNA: TGCGCCAGCAGCCACCCCATAGCGGGAGGGCATGAGCAGTACTTC.

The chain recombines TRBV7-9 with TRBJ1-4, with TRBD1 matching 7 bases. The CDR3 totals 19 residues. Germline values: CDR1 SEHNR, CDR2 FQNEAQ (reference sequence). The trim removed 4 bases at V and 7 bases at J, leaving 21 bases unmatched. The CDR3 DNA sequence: TGTGCCAGCAGCTCCAGTGACAGGGCGTCGGCCTTAATACGTGAAAAACTGTTTTTT. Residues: CASSSSDRASALIREKLFF.

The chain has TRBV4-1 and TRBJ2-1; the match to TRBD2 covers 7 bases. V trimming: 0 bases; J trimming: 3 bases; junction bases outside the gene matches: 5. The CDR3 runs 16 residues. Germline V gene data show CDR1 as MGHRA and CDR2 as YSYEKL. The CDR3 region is CASSQESSGFYNEQFF. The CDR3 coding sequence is TGCGCCAGCAGCCAAGAGTCTAGCGGTTTCTACAATGAGCAGTTCTTC.

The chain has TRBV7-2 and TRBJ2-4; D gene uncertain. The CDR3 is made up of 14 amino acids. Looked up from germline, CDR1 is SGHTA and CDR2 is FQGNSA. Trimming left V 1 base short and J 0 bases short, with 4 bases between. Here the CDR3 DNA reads TGTGCCAGCAGCTTAGGGGCAGCCAAAAACATTCAGTACTTC. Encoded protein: CASSLGAAKNIQYF.

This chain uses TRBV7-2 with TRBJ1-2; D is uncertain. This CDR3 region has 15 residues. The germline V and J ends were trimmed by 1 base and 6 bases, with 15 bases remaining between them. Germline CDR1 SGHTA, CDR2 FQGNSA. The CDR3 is CASSLGRGLGDGYTF. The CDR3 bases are TGTGCCAGCAGCTTAGGGCGGGGTTTAGGAGATGGCTACACCTTC.

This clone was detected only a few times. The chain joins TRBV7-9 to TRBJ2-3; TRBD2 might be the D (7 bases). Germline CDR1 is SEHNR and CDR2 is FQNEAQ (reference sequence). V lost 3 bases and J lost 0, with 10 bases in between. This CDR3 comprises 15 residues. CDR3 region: CASSLGGASTDTQYF. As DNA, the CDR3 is TGTGCCAGCAGCTTGGGGGGGGCTAGCACAGATACGCAGTATTTT.

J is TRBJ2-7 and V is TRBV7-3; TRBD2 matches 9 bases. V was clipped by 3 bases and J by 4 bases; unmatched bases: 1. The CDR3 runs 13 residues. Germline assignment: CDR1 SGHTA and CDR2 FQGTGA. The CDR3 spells CASSFGLAYEQYF. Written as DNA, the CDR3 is TGTGCCAGCAGCTTCGGACTAGCGTACGAGCAGTACTTC.

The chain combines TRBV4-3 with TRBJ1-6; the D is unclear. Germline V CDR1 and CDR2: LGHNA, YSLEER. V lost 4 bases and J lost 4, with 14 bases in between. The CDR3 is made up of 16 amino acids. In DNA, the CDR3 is TGCGCCAGCAGCCGCGCGCGCGGCAGTTATAATTCACCCCTCCACTTT. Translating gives CASSRARGSYNSPLHF.

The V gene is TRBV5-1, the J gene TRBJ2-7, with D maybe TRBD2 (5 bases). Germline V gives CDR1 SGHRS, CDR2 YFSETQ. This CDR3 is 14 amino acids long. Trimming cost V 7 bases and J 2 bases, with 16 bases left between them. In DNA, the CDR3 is TGCGCCAGCGGCCGTGGTAGCGCTCCCTACGAGCAGTACTTC. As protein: CASGRGSAPYEQYF. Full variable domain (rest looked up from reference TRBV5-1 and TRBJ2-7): KAGVTQTPRYLIKTRGQQVTLSCSPISGHRSVSWYQQTPGQGLQFLFEYFSETQRNKGNFPGRFSGRQFSNSRSEMNVSTLELGDSALYLCASGRGSAPYEQYFGPGTRLTVT.

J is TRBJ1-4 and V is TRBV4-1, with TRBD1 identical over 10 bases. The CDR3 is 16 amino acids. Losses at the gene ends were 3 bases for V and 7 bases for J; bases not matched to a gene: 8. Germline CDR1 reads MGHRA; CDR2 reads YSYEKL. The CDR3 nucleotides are TGCGCCAGCAGCCAGCCCGACAGGGGGCGTGCTGAAAAACTGTTTTTT. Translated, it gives CASSQPDRGRAEKLFF.

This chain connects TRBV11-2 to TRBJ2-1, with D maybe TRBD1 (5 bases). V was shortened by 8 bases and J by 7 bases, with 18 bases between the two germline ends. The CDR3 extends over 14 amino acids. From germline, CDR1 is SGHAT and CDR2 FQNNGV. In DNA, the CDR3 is TGTGCCAGCCTTGACAGAAACAAGGGGAATGAGCAGTTCTTC. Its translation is CASLDRNKGNEQFF.

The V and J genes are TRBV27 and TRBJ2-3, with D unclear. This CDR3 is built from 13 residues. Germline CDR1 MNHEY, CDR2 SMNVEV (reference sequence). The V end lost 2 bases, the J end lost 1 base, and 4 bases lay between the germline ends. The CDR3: CASSLTRTDTQYF. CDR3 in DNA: TGTGCCAGCAGTTTAACACGCACAGATACGCAGTATTTT.

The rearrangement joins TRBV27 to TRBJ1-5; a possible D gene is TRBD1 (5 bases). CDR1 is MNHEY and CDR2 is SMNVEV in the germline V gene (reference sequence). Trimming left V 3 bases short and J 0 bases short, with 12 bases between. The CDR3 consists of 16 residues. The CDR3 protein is CASSFRGHNSNQPQHF. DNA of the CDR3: TGTGCCAGCAGTTTTCGAGGACACAATAGCAATCAGCCCCAGCATTTT.

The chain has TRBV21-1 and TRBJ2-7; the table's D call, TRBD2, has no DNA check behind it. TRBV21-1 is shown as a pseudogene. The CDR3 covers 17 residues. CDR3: CASPQGGRDAKGYEQYF. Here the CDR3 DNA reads TGTGCCAGCCCCCAAGGGGGGAGGGATGCAAAAGGGTACGAGCAGTACTTC.

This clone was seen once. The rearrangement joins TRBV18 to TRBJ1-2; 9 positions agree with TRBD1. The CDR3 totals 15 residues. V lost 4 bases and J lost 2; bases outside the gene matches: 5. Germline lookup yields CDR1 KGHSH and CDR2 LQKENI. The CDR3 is CASSLTGQGNYGYTF. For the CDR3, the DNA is TGTGCCAGCTCACTCACGGGACAGGGCAACTATGGCTACACCTTC.

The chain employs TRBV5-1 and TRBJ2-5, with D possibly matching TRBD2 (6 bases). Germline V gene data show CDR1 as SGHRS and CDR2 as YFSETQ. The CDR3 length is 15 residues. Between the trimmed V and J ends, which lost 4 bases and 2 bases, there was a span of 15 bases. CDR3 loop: CASSPSSGGQETQYF. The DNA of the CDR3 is TGCGCCAGCAGCCCTTCTTCCGGGGGACAAGAGACCCAGTACTTC.

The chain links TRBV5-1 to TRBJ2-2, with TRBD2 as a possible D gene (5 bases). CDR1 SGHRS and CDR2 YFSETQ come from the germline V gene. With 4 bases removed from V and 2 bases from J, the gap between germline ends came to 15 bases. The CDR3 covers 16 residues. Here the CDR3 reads CASSPRAAGNTGELFF. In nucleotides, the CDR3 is TGCGCCAGCAGCCCGAGGGCGGCAGGAAACACCGGGGAGCTGTTTTTT. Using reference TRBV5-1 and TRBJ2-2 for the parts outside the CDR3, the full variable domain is KAGVTQTPRYLIKTRGQQVTLSCSPISGHRSVSWYQQTPGQGLQFLFEYFSETQRNKGNFPGRFSGRQFSNSRSEMNVSTLELGDSALYLCASSPRAAGNTGELFFGEGSRLTVL.